This entry describes one T cell receptor beta chain. This receptor's antigen is unknown. A much larger clone lies one base from this, so it may be a read error. This sample was taken from a study of T-cell reconstitution after alpha-beta-depleted transplantation in children (dated by TCRdb to the mid-2010s). At the level of the whole study: Using TCR repertoire profiling, the study quantitatively followed how T-cell immune reconstitution unfolded in children after TCRalphabeta/CD19-depleted allogeneic hematopoietic cell transplantation.

The receptor library was made with PCR. For sequencing, an Illumina HiSeq 2500 was employed. Molecular barcoding was employed in the preparation of TCR libraries, with unique molecular identifiers being used to normalize TCRbeta repertoire quantification. TCRdb applied fastp at Q25 and MiXCR to the public reads, then kept only in-frame beta chains. Identical CDR3 proteins give one entry, which carries the most common genes and DNA. The table for this sample lists 250,000 to 300,000 distinct CDR3 sequences; around a tenth of them were counted only once. The top ten constitute 20% to 25% of the sample. Study-wide findings and limitations: The apparently early alphabetaT-cell count recovery about two months after transplant was reportedly dependent on only several hundred rapidly expanded clones derived from non-depleted graft cells. In some patients, high TCRbeta diversity at day 60 was attributed to recipient T cells and intrathymic progenitors that had survived conditioning. The frequencies of hyperexpanded clones fell over the following months, and after one year, T-cell counts and TCRbeta diversity were mostly attributed to newly produced T cells.

V is cut back by 6 bases and J by 2 bases, with 11 bases in the junction unmatched. Reading from cysteine to phenylalanine, the CDR3 counts 16 amino acids. This entry keeps only the CDR3 DNA: 48 bases, framed from base 1. Taken from the germline V gene (reference sequence), the CDR1 and CDR2 loops are GTSNPN and SVGIG. The sample's treatment or condition, from its label and the paper: allogeneic hematopoietic cell transplantation with graft depleted of TCRalphabeta T cells and CD19 B cells. The children who served as transplant recipients had been given grafts of TCRalphabeta/CD19-depleted allogeneic hematopoietic cells.

This TCR came from a male patient aged 2 to 10 who had a stem cell transplant for chronic granulomatous disease, so the T cells may come from the graft donor. Source: peripheral blood, taken 180 days after TCRalphabeta/CD19-depleted stem cell transplant. In this chain, TRBV30 is recombined with TRBJ2-3; the junction holds 10 bases that match TRBD2. The CDR3 reads CACSLRTSGLTDTQYF. The base sequence is TGTGCCTGCAGCCTTCGGACTAGCGGACTCACAGATACGCAGTATTTT.